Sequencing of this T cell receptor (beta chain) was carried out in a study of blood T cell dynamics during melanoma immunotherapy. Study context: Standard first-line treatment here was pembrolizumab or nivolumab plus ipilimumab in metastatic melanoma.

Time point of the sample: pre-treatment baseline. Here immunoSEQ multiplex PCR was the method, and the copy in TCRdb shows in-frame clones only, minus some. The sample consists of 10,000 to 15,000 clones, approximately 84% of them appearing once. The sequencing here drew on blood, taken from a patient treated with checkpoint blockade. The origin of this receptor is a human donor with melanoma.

The CDR3 nucleotides read TGTGCCAGCAGTACTGAGGGAAACTATGGCTACACCTTC. Protein: CASSTEGNYGYTF. The genes are TRBV27 and TRBJ1-2; D is undetermined. CDR3 length: 13 residues. The V end lost 5 bases, the J end lost 2 bases, and 9 bases lay between the germline ends. Germline assignment: CDR1 MNHEY and CDR2 SMNVEV (reference sequence).